This T cell receptor beta chain was recorded in a study of blood T cell repertoires in COVID-19. Overall study: In each case, the material was cDNA or gDNA derived from T cells, B-cell-depleted T cells, or PBMCs.

Authors' methods: Amplified reference gene primers provided the basis for estimating nucleated cell counts. Method: immunoSEQ multiplex PCR; TCRdb's copy keeps in-frame clones and lacks some. The V and J calls and clone size are taken from that table; D and trimming were inferred from the DNA. The sample has about 270,000 clones, approximately 91% seen once. CDR3 size: 22 residues. Germline V gene sequence: CDR1 SGHRS, CDR2 YFSETQ. V was clipped by 0 bases and J by 4 bases, with 31 bases between them. The receptor was isolated from a woman in her 30s who had recovered from COVID-19. The material sequenced was PBMCs or T cells enriched from blood (not recorded which). The genes are TRBV5-1 and TRBJ2-2; a weak D match, TRBD2 (5 bases). CDR3 sequence: CASSLDGGPLFGGVEGTGELFF. The CDR3 DNA follows: TGCGCCAGCAGCTTGGATGGAGGTCCCCTCTTTGGTGGAGTCGAAGGCACCGGGGAGCTGTTTTTT.